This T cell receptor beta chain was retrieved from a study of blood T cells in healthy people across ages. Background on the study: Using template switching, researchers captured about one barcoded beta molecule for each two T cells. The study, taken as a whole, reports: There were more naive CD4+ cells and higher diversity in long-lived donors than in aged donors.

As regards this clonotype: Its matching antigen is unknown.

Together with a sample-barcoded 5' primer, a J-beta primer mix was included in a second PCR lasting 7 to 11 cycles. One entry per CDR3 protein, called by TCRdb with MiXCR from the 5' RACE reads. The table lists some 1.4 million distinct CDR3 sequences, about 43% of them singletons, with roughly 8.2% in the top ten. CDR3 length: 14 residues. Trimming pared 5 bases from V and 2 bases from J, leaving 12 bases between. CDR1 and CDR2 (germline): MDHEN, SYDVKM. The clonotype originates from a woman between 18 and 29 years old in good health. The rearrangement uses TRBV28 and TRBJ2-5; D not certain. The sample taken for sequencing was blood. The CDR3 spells CASSTPAGQETQYF. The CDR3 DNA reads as TGTGCCAGCAGTACTCCGGCAGGACAAGAGACCCAGTACTTC.